These 30 T cell receptor beta chains came from one sample sequenced in a study of control samples from healthy donors and cancer patients. Method: immunoSEQ multiplex PCR; TCRdb's copy keeps in-frame clones and lacks some. The top ten hold around 1.3% of the sample, which has 75,000 to 100,000 clones, around 83% seen once. Sequencing was done on a sample of blood. These receptors were collected from a woman between 50 and 59 years old in good health.

This sequence joins TRBV28 and TRBJ2-1, with 7 nucleotides matching TRBD2. CDR1 MDHEN and CDR2 SYDVKM come from the germline V gene. The length of the CDR3 is 17 residues. Losses at the gene ends were 5 bases for V and 4 bases for J; bases not matched to a gene: 14. The CDR3: CASSPSGLGGWYNEQFF. DNA for the CDR3: TGTGCCAGCAGTCCCTCCGGACTAGGAGGTTGGTACAATGAGCAGTTCTTC.

This sequence joins TRBV28 and TRBJ2-1; 11 nucleotides align to TRBD2. This CDR3 spans 17 amino acids. Germline assignment: CDR1 MDHEN and CDR2 SYDVKM. The trim removed 3 bases at V and 8 bases at J, leaving 12 bases unmatched. The CDR3 sequence is CASSFGRTSGSTDEQFF. The CDR3 bases are TGTGCCAGCAGTTTCGGTCGCACTAGCGGGAGTACGGATGAGCAGTTCTTC.

This chain links TRBV6-2 or TRBV6-3 with TRBJ1-1; D ambiguous. V lost 2 bases to trimming and J lost 0 bases, with 10 bases between them. From germline, CDR1 is MNHEY and CDR2 SVGEGT. This CDR3 has 15 amino acids. CDR3 bases: TGTGCCAGCAGTTACGAGTCGTCAGTGAACACTGAAGCTTTCTTT. This encodes CASSYESSVNTEAFF.

V gene TRBV29-1 combines with J gene TRBJ2-5; tentatively, D is TRBD1 (5 bases). CDR3 size: 11 residues. Per the germline V gene, CDR1 is SQVTM and CDR2 is ANQGSEA. V shed 4 bases and J shed 6 bases, with 9 bases lying between them. CDR3 protein: CSVGQTKTQYF. Here the CDR3 DNA reads TGCAGCGTTGGACAGACGAAGACCCAGTACTTC. Drawing the rest from reference TRBV29-1 and TRBJ2-5, the complete variable domain is SAVISQKPSRDICQRGTSLTIQCQVDSQVTMMFWYRQQPGQSLTLIATANQGSEATYESGFVIDKFPISRPNLTFSTLTVSNMSPEDSSIYLCSVGQTKTQYFGPGTRLLVL.

CDR3 coding DNA: TGTGCCAGCAGCTTAGACACCGGGGAGCTGTTTTTT. Protein: CASSLDTGELFF. This chain uses TRBV7-7 with TRBJ2-2; D gene uncertain. CDR1 and CDR2 (germline): SSHAT, FNYEAQ (reference sequence). The V end lost 1 base, the J end lost 3 bases, and 0 bases lay between the germline ends. The CDR3 spans 12 residues.

The chain has TRBV6-2 or TRBV6-3 and TRBJ1-1, with D uncertain. Germline V gene data show CDR1 as MNHEY and CDR2 as SVGEGT. This CDR3 is built from 12 residues. The ends were cut back, 4 bases at V and 0 bases at J, with 3 bases in the middle. In DNA, the CDR3 is TGTGCCAGCAGTTTAATGAACACTGAAGCTTTCTTT. Amino acid sequence: CASSLMNTEAFF.

The rearrangement links TRBV5-5 to TRBJ1-3, with D hard to call. Germline V gene data show CDR1 as SGHKS and CDR2 as YYEKEE (reference sequence). The ends were cut back, 0 bases at V and 0 bases at J, with 10 bases in the middle. The CDR3 contains 16 residues. CDR3 nucleotides: TGTGCCAGCAGCTTGGAGCCCGGGAGCTCTGGAAACACCATATATTTT. Residues: CASSLEPGSSGNTIYF. Using reference TRBV5-5 and TRBJ1-3 for the parts outside the CDR3, the full variable domain is DAGVTQSPTHLIKTRGQQVTLRCSPISGHKSVSWYQQVLGQGPQFIFQYYEKEERGRGNFPDRFSARQFPNYSSELNVNALLLGDSALYLCASSLEPGSSGNTIYFGEGSWLTVV.

The rearrangement joins TRBV29-1 to TRBJ2-1; TRBD2 is a possible D gene (6 bases). Trimming stripped 7 bases from V and 3 bases from J, with 13 bases between. Per germline, CDR1 SQVTM and CDR2 ANQGSEA. The length of the CDR3 is 13 residues. The CDR3 DNA sequence: TGCAGCGCCAAAGGGACTGGCTACAATGAGCAGTTCTTC. Its protein product is CSAKGTGYNEQFF.

The V call is TRBV6-5, the J call TRBJ1-2; D not resolved. This CDR3 is built from 14 residues. Germline values: CDR1 MNHEY, CDR2 SVGAGI. V lost 2 bases and J lost 3, with 10 bases in between. CDR3 nucleotides: TGTGCCAGCAGTTACCGAAGACAAGACTATGGCTACACCTTC. Protein: CASSYRRQDYGYTF.

A remark on this clone: The sample carries other DNA sequences with the same CDR3. The genes are TRBV7-3 and TRBJ2-5, with D tentatively TRBD1 (6 bases). Trimming took off 2 bases at V and 5 bases at J, with 9 bases between the two ends. CDR1 is SGHTA and CDR2 is FQGTGA in the germline V gene. The CDR3 covers 13 residues. The CDR3 DNA sequence: TGTGCCAGCAGCTTATCTAGGGGGGAGACCCAGTACTTC. Protein sequence: CASSLSRGETQYF.

The rearrangement uses TRBV5-1 and TRBJ2-5; TRBD2 aligns across 10 bases. The CDR3 has 16 residues. Trimming removed 0 bases from V and 5 bases from J; junction bases left unmatched: 7. Germline values: CDR1 SGHRS, CDR2 YFSETQ. DNA of the CDR3: TGCGCCAGCAGCTTGGATGAGCGGGGGGGCAGGGAGACCCAGTACTTC. It is translated as CASSLDERGGRETQYF.

This sequence joins TRBV11-3 and TRBJ2-1; TRBD2 might be the D (6 bases). V shed 3 bases and J shed 6 bases, with 9 bases lying between them. The germline gives CDR1 SGHNT, CDR2 YENEEA. This CDR3 has 13 amino acids. The CDR3: CASSFGGSNEQFF. CDR3 in DNA: TGTGCCAGCAGCTTTGGGGGGTCCAATGAGCAGTTCTTC. Full variable domain (outside the CDR3, taken from reference TRBV11-3 and TRBJ2-1): EAGVVQSPRYKIIEKKQPVAFWCNPISGHNTLYWYLQNLGQGPELLIRYENEEAVDDSQLPKDRFSAERLKGVDSTLKIQPAELGDSAVYLCASSFGGSNEQFFGPGTRLTVL.

The chain uses TRBV2 and TRBJ1-2; 7 positions agree with TRBD1. The CDR3 spans 14 residues. CDR1 SNHLY and CDR2 FYNNEI come from the germline V gene. After removal of 4 bases from V and 2 bases from J, the junction contained 4 bases not matched to a gene. CDR3 sequence: CASSVYRGNYGYTF. The CDR3 DNA reads TGTGCCAGCAGTGTTTACAGGGGAAACTATGGCTACACCTTC.

Regarding this clone: Sequence at one end of the junction differs from germline and may be a read error. The chain combines TRBV2 with TRBJ2-2; 15 nucleotides align to TRBD2. This CDR3 has 17 residues. Germline lookup yields CDR1 SNHLY and CDR2 FYNNEI. The CDR3 spells CASNTGLAGGEHRGAVF. The CDR3, as DNA: TGTGCCAGCAACACGGGACTAGCGGGAGGAGAACACCGGGGAGCTGTTTTT.

J is TRBJ2-2 and V is TRBV4-3; weak D call: TRBD1 (6 bases). This CDR3 region has 16 residues. V dropped 2 bases and J dropped 6 bases, with 16 bases sitting between them. Germline loops: CDR1 LGHNA, CDR2 YSLEER. CDR3 DNA sequence: TGCGCCAGCAGCCAAACCGGGACAAGGGGCGCCGGGGAGCTGTTTTTT. It codes for CASSQTGTRGAGELFF.

The V and J genes are TRBV15 and TRBJ2-5, with 9 bases aligning to TRBD1. Trimming removed 3 bases from V and 4 bases from J; junction bases left unmatched: 9. Germline V gene sequence: CDR1 LNHNV, CDR2 YYDKDF (reference sequence). The CDR3 runs 16 residues. This chain's CDR3 is CATSSWGQGARETQYF. The CDR3 DNA sequence: TGTGCCACCAGCAGCTGGGGACAGGGTGCAAGAGAGACCCAGTACTTC.

The chain links TRBV19 to TRBJ1-5; the match to TRBD1 covers 7 bases. The CDR3 contains 16 residues. Germline values: CDR1 LNHDA, CDR2 SQIVND (reference sequence). The V gene end was trimmed by 2 bases and the J gene end by 2 bases; junction bases not matched to a gene: 6. CDR3 nucleotides: TGTGCCAGTAGTATATTCGGAGGGGGCGGCAATCAGCCCCAGCATTTT. This translates into CASSIFGGGGNQPQHF. The whole variable domain, filled in from reference TRBV19 and TRBJ1-5, reads DGGITQSPKYLFRKEGQNVTLSCEQNLNHDAMYWYRQDPGQGLRLIYYSQIVNDFQKGDIAEGYSVSREKKESFPLTVTSAQKNPTAFYLCASSIFGGGGNQPQHFGDGTRLSIL.

The chain employs TRBV3-1 (or the pseudogene TRBV3-2) and TRBJ1-2; D is ambiguous. The V and J ends lost 0 bases and 5 bases respectively, with 10 bases between them. Germline CDR1 reads LGHDT; CDR2 reads YNNKEL (reference sequence). The CDR3 is 14 residues long. The CDR3 loop reads CASSQDELLYGYTF. CDR3 in DNA: TGTGCCAGCAGCCAAGACGAACTACTGTATGGCTACACCTTC.

The chain employs TRBV5-4 and TRBJ1-1; no definite D call. This CDR3 has 14 residues. The germline V and J ends were trimmed by 1 base and 1 base, with 8 bases remaining between them. Germline lookup yields CDR1 SGHNT and CDR2 YYREEE (reference sequence). The CDR3 sequence is CASSLLQTNTEAFF. The DNA for the CDR3 is TGTGCCAGCAGCTTGTTGCAGACGAACACTGAAGCTTTCTTT.

The chain couples TRBV12-3 or TRBV12-4 to TRBJ2-2; D might be TRBD1 (5 bases). V gave up 7 bases and J gave up 6 bases, with 12 bases separating them. The CDR3 sequence is 13 residues long. CDR3 bases: TGTGCCAGCACCCCGTTAGGGGCCGGGGAGCTGTTTTTT. Protein: CASTPLGAGELFF.

The chain combines TRBV2 with TRBJ2-3; 9 bases map to TRBD2. CDR3 length: 14 residues. With V trimmed by 9 bases and J by 0 bases, 4 bases remained unmatched. Looked up from germline, CDR1 is SNHLY and CDR2 is FYNNEI. DNA of the CDR3: TGTGCCAGTCTCCTAGCGGGGAGCACAGATACGCAGTATTTT. Translated: CASLLAGSTDTQYF.

V gene TRBV21-1 combines with J gene TRBJ2-2; TRBD2, the D gene given by the table, was not confirmed from the DNA. TRBV21-1 corresponds to a pseudogene. This CDR3 comprises 13 residues. CDR3: CASSKPDTGELFF. CDR3 in DNA: TGTGCCAGCAGCAAACCGGACACCGGGGAGCTGTTTTTT.

This clone was seen more than once but under ten times. The chain employs TRBV11-3 and TRBJ2-3; TRBD2 matches 7 bases. V shed 4 bases, J shed 0 bases, and the junction held 7 bases outside the gene matches. CDR1 and CDR2 (germline): SGHNT, YENEEA. The length of the CDR3 is 16 residues. This CDR3 reads CASSYPGRGSTDTQYF. The CDR3 coding sequence is TGTGCCAGCAGCTATCCAGGGCGGGGGAGCACAGATACGCAGTATTTT. The full variable domain, rest sourced from reference TRBV11-3 and TRBJ2-3, is EAGVVQSPRYKIIEKKQPVAFWCNPISGHNTLYWYLQNLGQGPELLIRYENEEAVDDSQLPKDRFSAERLKGVDSTLKIQPAELGDSAVYLCASSYPGRGSTDTQYFGPGTRLTVL.

V and J are TRBV5-4 and TRBJ1-4; D is perhaps TRBD1 (5 bases). The CDR3 totals 12 residues. V was cut by 0 bases and J by 11 bases, with 8 bases left in between. The V gene's germline CDR1 is SGHNT and CDR2 YYREEE (reference sequence). The chain's CDR3 is CASSLDGAKLFF. In DNA form, the CDR3 reads TGTGCCAGCAGCTTGGACGGGGCGAAACTGTTTTTT.

This clone was found once. The V call is TRBV27, the J call TRBJ2-7, with D unclear. Between the trimmed V and J ends, which lost 4 bases and 5 bases, there was a span of 15 bases. Germline assignment: CDR1 MNHEY and CDR2 SMNVEV (reference sequence). CDR3 length equals 14 residues. CDR3 residues: CASSSFGPPHEQYF. The CDR3 DNA is TGTGCCAGCAGTTCCTTCGGCCCCCCTCACGAGCAGTACTTC.

The chain carries TRBV18 and TRBJ2-5; D may be TRBD2 (6 bases). Trimming removed 0 bases from V and 7 bases from J, with 18 bases in between. Germline CDR1 KGHSH, CDR2 LQKENI. The CDR3 has 16 residues. The CDR3 spells CASSPPGRGPPGTQYF. DNA of the CDR3: TGTGCCAGCTCACCACCTGGGCGGGGCCCCCCCGGGACCCAGTACTTC.

This chain links TRBV3-1 (or the pseudogene TRBV3-2) with TRBJ2-7; D is ambiguous. Trimming removed 0 bases from V and 3 bases from J, with 9 bases in between. Germline V gives CDR1 LGHDT, CDR2 YNNKEL (reference sequence). This CDR3 is 14 amino acids long. The CDR3 loop reads CASSQDSNLYEQYF. The CDR3 region has the DNA TGTGCCAGCAGCCAAGACAGCAACCTCTACGAGCAGTACTTC.

The V gene is TRBV5-1, the J gene TRBJ2-7, with D perhaps TRBD1 (6 bases). V lost 9 bases and J 0 bases, leaving 19 bases between the germline ends. Germline V gene sequence: CDR1 SGHRS, CDR2 YFSETQ. The CDR3 has 15 amino acids. In DNA form, the CDR3 reads TGCGCCACACGTAGGACTCAACAGGGCTCCTACGAGCAGTACTTC. Translating it yields CATRRTQQGSYEQYF.

V and J are TRBV28 and TRBJ2-7; the match to TRBD2 covers 9 bases. Germline V CDR1 and CDR2: MDHEN, SYDVKM. V shed 2 bases and J 4 bases; nucleotides not matched to a gene: 6. The CDR3 has 15 residues. DNA for the CDR3: TGTGCCAGCAGTTTAGCGGGGGGGGGACGATACGAGCAGTACTTC. It yields the protein CASSLAGGGRYEQYF.

V gene TRBV7-2 combines with J gene TRBJ2-7; a weak D match, TRBD1 (6 bases). This CDR3 contains 14 residues. V was shortened by 2 bases and J by 2 bases, with 10 bases between the two germline ends. CDR1 SGHTA and CDR2 FQGNSA come from the germline V gene. The CDR3 is CASSLNRAAYEQYF. The CDR3, as DNA: TGTGCCAGCAGCTTAAACAGGGCTGCCTACGAGCAGTACTTC.